This T cell receptor beta chain was sequenced for a study of cytomegalovirus exposure and HLA in healthy donors. PCR involved 60 Vbeta and 13 Jbeta primers. Data came from immunoSEQ multiplex PCR; TCRdb stores just in-frame clones and leaves some out. The repertoire has about 180,000 clones, around 83% of them found once; the top ten carry around 1.2%. Study observations and caveats: Among TCR beta chains, those listed as cytomegalovirus-associated numbered around 180. In an earlier analysis, most TCR beta V segments were productive about 87% or about 30% of the time.

Germline lookup yields CDR1 SNHLY and CDR2 FYNNEI. The CDR3 has 14 residues. Germline trimming cut 5 bases from V and 3 bases from J; bases unmatched to any gene: 4. This clone was picked up a small number of times. Its matching antigen is unknown. Sequencing was done on a sample of PBMCs. The chain has TRBV2 and TRBJ1-5; TRBD1 agrees at 7 bases. The clonotype was recovered from a girl aged 2 to 9 in good health and CMV-seropositive. The CDR3 protein is CASSTGTVNQPQHF. CDR3 nucleotides: TGTGCCAGCAGTACCGGGACAGTCAATCAGCCCCAGCATTTT.